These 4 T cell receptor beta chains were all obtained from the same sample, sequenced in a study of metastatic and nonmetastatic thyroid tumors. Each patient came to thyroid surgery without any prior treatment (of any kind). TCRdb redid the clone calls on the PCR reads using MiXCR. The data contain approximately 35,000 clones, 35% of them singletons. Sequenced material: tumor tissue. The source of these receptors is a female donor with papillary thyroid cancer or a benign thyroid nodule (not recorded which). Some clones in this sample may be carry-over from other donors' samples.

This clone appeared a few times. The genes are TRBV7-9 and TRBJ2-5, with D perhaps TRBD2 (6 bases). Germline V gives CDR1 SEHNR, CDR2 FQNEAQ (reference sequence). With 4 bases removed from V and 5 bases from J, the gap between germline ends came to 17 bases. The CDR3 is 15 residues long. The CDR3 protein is CASSSTQGGGETQYF. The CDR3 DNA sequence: TGTGCCAGCAGCTCTACTCAGGGTGGAGGGGAGACCCAGTACTTC.

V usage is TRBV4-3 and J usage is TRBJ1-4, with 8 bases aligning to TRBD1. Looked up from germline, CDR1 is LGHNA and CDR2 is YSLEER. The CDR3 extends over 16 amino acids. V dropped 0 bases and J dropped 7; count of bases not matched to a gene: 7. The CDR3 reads CASSQEVGTGGEKLFF. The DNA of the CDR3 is TGCGCCAGCAGCCAAGAAGTAGGGACAGGAGGTGAAAAACTGTTTTTT.

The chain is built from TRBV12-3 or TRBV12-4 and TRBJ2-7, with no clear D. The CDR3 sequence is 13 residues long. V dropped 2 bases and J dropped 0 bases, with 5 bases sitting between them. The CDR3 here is CASSLRDSYEQYF. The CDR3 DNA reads TGTGCCAGCAGTTTAAGGGACTCCTACGAGCAGTACTTC.

The CDR3 reads CASRLTETGELFF. The CDR3 DNA follows: TGTGCCAGCAGACTGACAGAGACCGGGGAGCTGTTTTTT. The chain is built from TRBV12-3 or TRBV12-4 and TRBJ2-2; maybe TRBD1 (5 bases). The CDR3 is 13 residues long. V gave up 6 bases and J gave up 5 bases, with 10 bases separating them.